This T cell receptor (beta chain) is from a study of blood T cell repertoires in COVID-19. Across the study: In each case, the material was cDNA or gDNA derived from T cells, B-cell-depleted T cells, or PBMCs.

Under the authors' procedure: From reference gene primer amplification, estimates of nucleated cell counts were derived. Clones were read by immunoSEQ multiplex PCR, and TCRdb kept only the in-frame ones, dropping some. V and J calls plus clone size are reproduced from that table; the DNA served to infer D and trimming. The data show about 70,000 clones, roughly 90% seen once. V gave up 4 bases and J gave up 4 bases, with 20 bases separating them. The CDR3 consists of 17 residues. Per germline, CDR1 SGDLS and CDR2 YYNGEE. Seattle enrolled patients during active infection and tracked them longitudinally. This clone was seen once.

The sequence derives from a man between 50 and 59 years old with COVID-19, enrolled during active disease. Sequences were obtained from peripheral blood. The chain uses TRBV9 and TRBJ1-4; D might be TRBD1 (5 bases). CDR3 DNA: TGTGCCAGCAGCCCACTTTTGGGGCTTGGCCTTAATGAAAAACTGTTTTTT. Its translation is CASSPLLGLGLNEKLFF.